This T cell receptor (beta chain) emerged from a study of T-cell reconstitution after alpha-beta-depleted transplantation in children. Study-wide points: Reportedly, roughly two months post-transplant, alpha-beta T cells arose from several hundred expanded graft clones. Some patients' high day-60 TCRbeta diversity was attributed to recipient cells surviving conditioning. One year after transplant, T-cell counts and diversity came mostly from newly produced T cells.

In this sample, this clonotype turned up a few times. The target antigen is unknown. TCRbeta library preparation incorporated unique molecular identifiers. TCRdb passed the PCR reads through MiXCR, listing each CDR3 protein once. The data hold about 580,000 distinct CDR3 sequences, with approximately 22% observed a single time. The sequence was collected from a boy in the first two years of life who had a stem cell transplant for acute myeloid leukemia, so the T cells may come from the graft donor. The sequencing here drew on PBMCs, mostly from graft donor cells, taken 360 days after TCRalphabeta/CD19-depleted stem cell transplant.

The CDR3 spells CASSPDGYYGYTF. In DNA, the CDR3 is TGTGCCAGCAGCCCCGACGGGTACTATGGCTACACCTTC. The chain uses TRBV12-3 or TRBV12-4 and TRBJ1-2; D is undetermined. The CDR3 is 13 amino acids. V lost 6 bases and J 3 bases, leaving 11 bases between the germline ends.